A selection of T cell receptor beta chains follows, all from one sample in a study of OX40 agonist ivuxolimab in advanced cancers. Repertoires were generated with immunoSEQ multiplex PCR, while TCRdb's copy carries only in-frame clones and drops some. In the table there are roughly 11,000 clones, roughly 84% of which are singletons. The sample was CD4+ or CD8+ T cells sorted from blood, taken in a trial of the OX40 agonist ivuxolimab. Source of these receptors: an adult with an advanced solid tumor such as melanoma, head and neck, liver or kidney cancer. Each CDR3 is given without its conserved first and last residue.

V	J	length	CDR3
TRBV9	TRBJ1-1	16	ASSVEPPGQTMNTEAF
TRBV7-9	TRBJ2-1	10	ATNPRGDEQF
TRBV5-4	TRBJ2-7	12	ASSLRAGGNEQY
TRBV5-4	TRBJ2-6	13	ASSLGGIGANVLT
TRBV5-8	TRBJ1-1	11	ASSSGGGSEAF
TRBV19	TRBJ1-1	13	ASSIPGRADTEAF
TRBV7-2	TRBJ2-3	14	ASSLAPPGNTDTQY
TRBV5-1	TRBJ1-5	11	ASSLGIDQPQH
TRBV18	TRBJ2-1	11	ASSPGLANEQF
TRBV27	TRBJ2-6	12	ASSTTAGANVLT
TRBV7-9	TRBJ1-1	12	ASSLGADNTEAF